This TCR beta chain was documented in a study of Graves' ophthalmopathy and Graves' hyperthyroidism (dated by TCRdb to the late 2010s). For the wider study: A patient counted as having stable hyperthyroidism if there was no progression to ophthalmopathy within 18 months of follow-up. To explore V-J signatures that distinguish ophthalmopathy from hyperthyroidism, a discovery set of 100 patients was enrolled, made up of 40 to 45 with ophthalmopathy and 57 with stable hyperthyroidism. In roughly 6 hyperthyroidism patients, T-cell repertoires of thyroid tissue and blood were compared. The study used TCR beta repertoire signatures to distinguish Graves' ophthalmopathy from Graves' hyperthyroidism and to predict progression to ophthalmopathy. An independent validation cohort comprised 18 hyperthyroidism patients and 17 patients who later progressed from hyperthyroidism to ophthalmopathy. Once sampling was done, hyperthyroidism patients were given methimazole at a starting dose of 30 mg daily, while ophthalmopathy patients were given high-dose intravenous methylprednisolone. In total, approximately 130 blood samples were TCR-sequenced: 40 to 45 ophthalmopathy, under 85 hyperthyroidism and approximately 17 hyperthyroidism-to-ophthalmopathy patients.

The sample holds many counts of this clonotype. Its antigen is not yet known. Base qualities are not provided; no much larger clone lies one nucleotide away. The hyperthyroidism patients were 18 to 65 years old and newly diagnosed, with a disease duration of less than 2 months. Patients were excluded if they had other autoimmune diseases, uncontrolled infections, pregnancy or lactation. Clinical symptoms, serum thyroxine, TRAb, thyroid ultrasound and orbital computed tomography were used for diagnosis. Total RNA was extracted with Trizol reagent and quality-checked on an Agilent 2100 Bioanalyzer. After removal of 9 bases from V and 5 bases from J, the junction retains 10 bases not matched to a gene. The germline V gene gives CDR1 as ENHRY and CDR2 as SYGVKD. The CDR3 sequence holds 14 residues, the cysteine and phenylalanine included. The kept DNA is CDR3 alone, 42 bases in frame from the first base.

For repertoire sequencing, the TCR beta CDR3 regions were amplified from RNA transcripts. The first round was an RT-PCR using HTBI primers with the Qiagen OneStep RT-PCR kit, and this first round was followed by a second-round multiplex PCR, then size selection and purification. Libraries were sequenced on an Illumina HiSeq2000 using paired-end 100 bp reads. In the source study's methods: SOAPnuke was used to process the reads, removing any read that contained adapters or uncalled bases, had a mean Phred below 15, or lacked an exact match to the constant primer or identifier. COPE v1.2.5 was used to merge high-quality paired reads. Clonotypes were defined as unique nucleotide sequences and were aligned to IMGT TRB V, D and J references using MiTCR v1.1. Analysis was restricted to V-J combinations with a frequency above 0.0001, which covered 99% to 99.2% of repertoires. For each V-J combination, a TCR clonal expansion and chaos score was defined as F50 clonal expansion divided by the chaos observed in the TCRdist matrix. Welch's t-statistics and random forest were used to narrow the features down to about twelve V-J combinations, which were then fed into a naive Bayes classifier. The Morisita-Horn index was used to measure how similar the thyroid and blood repertoires were. TCRdb reprocessing: public reads trimmed at Q25 with fastp, clones called with MiXCR, in-frame beta chains kept. Each entry is one CDR3 protein sequence, shown with its most common DNA and genes. Clone size and V and J calls follow TCRdb, not the original study. In this sample the table shows over a million distinct CDR3 sequences, around a third of which occur a single time. The ten largest clones add up to around 10% of the sample.

Points the paper makes about the study in general: Sample size was not statistically predetermined, and group allocation was not concealed from the investigators. Most of the expanded thyroid clonotypes with a frequency above 0.001 were also detected in blood, and it was suggested that the thyroid immune response may be reflected by blood repertoires. In validation, the model predicted ophthalmopathy progression with roughly 68% sensitivity and roughly 72% specificity; approximately 12 predicted patients were CT-confirmed with GO in a median of roughly 6.8 months. In cross-validation, the 13-signature model distinguished ophthalmopathy from stable hyperthyroidism with roughly 90% sensitivity and 81.08% specificity, and in the test set the corresponding values were approximately 80% and 68%.

The chain employs TRBV10-3 and TRBJ2-7; the junction holds 10 bases that match TRBD2. Sequences were obtained from peripheral blood or thyroid tissue (not recorded which). This TCR derives from an adult man with Graves' hyperthyroidism. The CDR3 protein sequence reads: CAMGASGSNHEQYF. In nucleotide form, the sequence is TGTGCCATGGGGGCTAGCGGGAGTAATCACGAGCAGTACTTC.